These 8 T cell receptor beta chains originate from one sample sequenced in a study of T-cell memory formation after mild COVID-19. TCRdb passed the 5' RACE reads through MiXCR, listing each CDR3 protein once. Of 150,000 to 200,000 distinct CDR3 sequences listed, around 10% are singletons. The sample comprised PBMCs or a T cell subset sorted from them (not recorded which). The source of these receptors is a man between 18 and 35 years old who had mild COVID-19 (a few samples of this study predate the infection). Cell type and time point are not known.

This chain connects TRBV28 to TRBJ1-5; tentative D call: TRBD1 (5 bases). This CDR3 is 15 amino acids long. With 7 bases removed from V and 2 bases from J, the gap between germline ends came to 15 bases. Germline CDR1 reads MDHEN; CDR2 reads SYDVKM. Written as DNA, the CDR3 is TGTGCCAGCATAGGTTGGGGGAACGGCAATCAGCCCCAGCATTTT. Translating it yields CASIGWGNGNQPQHF. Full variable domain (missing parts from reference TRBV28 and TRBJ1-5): DVKVTQSSRYLVKRTGEKVFLECVQDMDHENMFWYRQDPGLGLRLIYFSYDVKMKEKGDIPEGYSVSREKKERFSLILESASTNQTSMYLCASIGWGNGNQPQHFGDGTRLSIL.

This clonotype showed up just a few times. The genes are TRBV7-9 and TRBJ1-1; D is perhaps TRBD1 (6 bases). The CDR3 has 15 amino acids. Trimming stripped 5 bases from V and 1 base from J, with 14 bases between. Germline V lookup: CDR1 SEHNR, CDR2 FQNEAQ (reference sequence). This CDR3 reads CASSPQGYKNTEAFF. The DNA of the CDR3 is TGTGCCAGCAGCCCACAGGGATATAAGAACACTGAAGCTTTCTTT.

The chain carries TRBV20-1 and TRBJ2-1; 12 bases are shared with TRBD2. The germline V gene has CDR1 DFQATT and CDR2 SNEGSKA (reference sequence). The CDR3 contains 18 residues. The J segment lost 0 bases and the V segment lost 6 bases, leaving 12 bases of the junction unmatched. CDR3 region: CSAPGLAGKSYSYNEQFF. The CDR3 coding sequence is TGCAGTGCCCCAGGACTAGCGGGAAAATCCTACTCCTACAATGAGCAGTTCTTC.

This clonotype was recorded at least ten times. This CDR3 reads CASSLVANQPQHF. The CDR3 DNA reads as TGTGCCAGCAGCTTAGTGGCAAATCAGCCCCAGCATTTT. V usage is TRBV7-2 and J usage is TRBJ1-5; no firm D call. V lost 1 base, J lost 4 bases, and 5 bases lay in between. Germline V gene lookup returns CDR1 SGHTA and CDR2 FQGNSA. This CDR3 region has 13 residues.

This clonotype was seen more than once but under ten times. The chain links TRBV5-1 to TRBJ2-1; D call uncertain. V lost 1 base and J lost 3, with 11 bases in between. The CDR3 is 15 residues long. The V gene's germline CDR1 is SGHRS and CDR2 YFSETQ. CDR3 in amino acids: CASSLSGSDYNEQFF. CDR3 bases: TGCGCCAGCAGCTTGTCCGGGTCCGACTACAATGAGCAGTTCTTC. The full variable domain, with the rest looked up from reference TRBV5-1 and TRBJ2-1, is KAGVTQTPRYLIKTRGQQVTLSCSPISGHRSVSWYQQTPGQGLQFLFEYFSETQRNKGNFPGRFSGRQFSNSRSEMNVSTLELGDSALYLCASSLSGSDYNEQFFGPGTRLTVL.

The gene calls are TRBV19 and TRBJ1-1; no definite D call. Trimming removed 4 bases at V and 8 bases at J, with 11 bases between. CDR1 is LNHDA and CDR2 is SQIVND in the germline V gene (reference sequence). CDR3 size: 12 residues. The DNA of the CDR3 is TGTGCCAGTAGTAGAAGACCGGGGGAAGCTTTCTTT. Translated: CASSRRPGEAFF.

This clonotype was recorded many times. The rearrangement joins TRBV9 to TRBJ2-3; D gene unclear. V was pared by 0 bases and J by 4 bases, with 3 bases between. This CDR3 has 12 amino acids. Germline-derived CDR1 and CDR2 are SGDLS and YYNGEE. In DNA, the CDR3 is TGTGCCAGCAGCGTAGCCGCAGATACGCAGTATTTT. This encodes CASSVAADTQYF. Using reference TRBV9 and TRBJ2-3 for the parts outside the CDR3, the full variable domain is DSGVTQTPKHLITATGQRVTLRCSPRSGDLSVYWYQQSLDQGLQFLIQYYNGEERAKGNILERFSAQQFPDLHSELNLSSLELGDSALYFCASSVAADTQYFGPGTRLTVL.

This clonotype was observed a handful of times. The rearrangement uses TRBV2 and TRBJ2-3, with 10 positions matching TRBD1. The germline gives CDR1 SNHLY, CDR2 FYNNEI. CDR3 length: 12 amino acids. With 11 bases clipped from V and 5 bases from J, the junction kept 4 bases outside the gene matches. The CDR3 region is CAGGTGEDTQYF. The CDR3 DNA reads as TGTGCCGGCGGGACAGGGGAAGATACGCAGTATTTT.